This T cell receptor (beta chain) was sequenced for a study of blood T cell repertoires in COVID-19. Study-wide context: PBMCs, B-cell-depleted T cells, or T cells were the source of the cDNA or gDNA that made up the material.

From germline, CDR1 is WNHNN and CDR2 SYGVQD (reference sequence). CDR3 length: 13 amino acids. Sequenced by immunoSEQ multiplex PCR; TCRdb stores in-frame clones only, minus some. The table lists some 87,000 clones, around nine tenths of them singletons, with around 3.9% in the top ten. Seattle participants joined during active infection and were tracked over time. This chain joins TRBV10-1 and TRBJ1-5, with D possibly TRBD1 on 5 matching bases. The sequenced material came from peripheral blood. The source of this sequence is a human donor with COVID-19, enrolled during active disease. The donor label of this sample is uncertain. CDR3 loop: CVRGGVSNQPQHF. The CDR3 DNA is TGCGTCCGGGGAGGGGTTAGCAATCAGCCCCAGCATTTT.